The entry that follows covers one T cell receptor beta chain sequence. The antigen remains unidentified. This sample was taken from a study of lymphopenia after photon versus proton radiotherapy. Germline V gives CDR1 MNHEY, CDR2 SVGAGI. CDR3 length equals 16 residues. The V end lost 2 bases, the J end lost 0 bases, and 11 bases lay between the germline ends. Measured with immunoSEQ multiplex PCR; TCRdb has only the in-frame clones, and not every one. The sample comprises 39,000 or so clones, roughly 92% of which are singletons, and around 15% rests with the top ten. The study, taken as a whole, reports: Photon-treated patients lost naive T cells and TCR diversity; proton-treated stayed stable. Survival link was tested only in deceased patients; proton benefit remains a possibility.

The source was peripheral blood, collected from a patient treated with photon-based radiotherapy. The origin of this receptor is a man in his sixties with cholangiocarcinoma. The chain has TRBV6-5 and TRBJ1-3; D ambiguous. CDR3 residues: CASSYVGGISGNTIYF. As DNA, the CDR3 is TGTGCCAGCAGTTACGTCGGCGGCATCTCTGGAAACACCATATATTTT.